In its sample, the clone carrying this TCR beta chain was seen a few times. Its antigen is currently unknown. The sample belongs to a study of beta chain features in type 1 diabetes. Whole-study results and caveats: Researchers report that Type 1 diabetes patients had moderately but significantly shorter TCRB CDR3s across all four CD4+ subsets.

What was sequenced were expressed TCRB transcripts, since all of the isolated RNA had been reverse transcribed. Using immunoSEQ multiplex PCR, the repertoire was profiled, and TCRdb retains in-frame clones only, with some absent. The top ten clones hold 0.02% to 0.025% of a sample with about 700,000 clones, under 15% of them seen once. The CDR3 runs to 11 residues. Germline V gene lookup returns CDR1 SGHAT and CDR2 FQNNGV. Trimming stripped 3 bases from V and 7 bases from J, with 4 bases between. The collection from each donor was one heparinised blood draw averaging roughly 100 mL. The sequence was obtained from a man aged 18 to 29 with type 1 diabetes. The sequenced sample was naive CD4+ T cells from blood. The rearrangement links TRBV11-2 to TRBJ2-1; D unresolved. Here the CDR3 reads CASSFENEQFF. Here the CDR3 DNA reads TGTGCCAGCAGCTTCGAGAATGAGCAGTTCTTC.